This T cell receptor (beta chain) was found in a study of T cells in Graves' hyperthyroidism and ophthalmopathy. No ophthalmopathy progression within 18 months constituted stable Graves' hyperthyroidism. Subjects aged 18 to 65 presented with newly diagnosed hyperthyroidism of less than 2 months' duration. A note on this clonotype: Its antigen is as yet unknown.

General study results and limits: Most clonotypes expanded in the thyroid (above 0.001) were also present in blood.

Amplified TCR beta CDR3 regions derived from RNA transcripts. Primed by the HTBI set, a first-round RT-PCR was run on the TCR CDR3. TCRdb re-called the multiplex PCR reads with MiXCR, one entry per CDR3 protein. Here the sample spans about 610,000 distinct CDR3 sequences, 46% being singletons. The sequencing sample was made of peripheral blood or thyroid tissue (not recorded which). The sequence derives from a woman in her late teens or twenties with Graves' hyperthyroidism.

CDR3 sequence: CSAVEEGQGDRNNYGYTF. The CDR3 DNA reads TGCAGCGCCGTGGAAGAGGGACAGGGAGACCGAAATAACTATGGCTACACCTTC. The chain recombines TRBV29-1 with TRBJ1-2, with TRBD1 matching 9 bases. The CDR3 consists of 18 residues. The trim removed 7 bases at V and 1 base at J, leaving 19 bases unmatched. The germline gives CDR1 SQVTM, CDR2 ANQGSEA. Variable domain in full (rest from reference TRBV29-1 and TRBJ1-2): SAVISQKPSRDICQRGTSLTIQCQVDSQVTMMFWYRQQPGQSLTLIATANQGSEATYESGFVIDKFPISRPNLTFSTLTVSNMSPEDSSIYLCSAVEEGQGDRNNYGYTFGSGTRLTVV.